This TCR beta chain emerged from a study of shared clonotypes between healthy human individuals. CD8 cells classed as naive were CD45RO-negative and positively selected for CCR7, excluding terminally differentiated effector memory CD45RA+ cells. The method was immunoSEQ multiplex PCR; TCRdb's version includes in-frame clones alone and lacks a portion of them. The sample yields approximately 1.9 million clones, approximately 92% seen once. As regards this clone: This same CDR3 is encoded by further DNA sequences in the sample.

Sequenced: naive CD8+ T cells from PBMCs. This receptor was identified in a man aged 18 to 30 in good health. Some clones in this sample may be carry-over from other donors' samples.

CDR3 in DNA: TGTGCCAGCAGCTTAGGGGCGGTTACCTACGAGCAGTACTTC. It translates to CASSLGAVTYEQYF. This chain connects TRBV7-9 to TRBJ2-7; no definite D call. The CDR3 covers 14 residues. Trimming took 1 base from V and 2 from J, leaving 9 bases between them. Germline V gene lookup returns CDR1 SEHNR and CDR2 FQNEAQ (reference sequence).